Sequencing of this T cell receptor (beta chain) was carried out in a study of blood T cell repertoires in COVID-19. Study at large: COVID-19 samples from acute and convalescent phases originated in the United States, Italy and Spain. Sources were T cells, B-cell-depleted T cells, or PBMCs; the material itself was cDNA or gDNA.

V lost 0 bases and J 2 bases, leaving 5 bases between the germline ends. CDR1 is SGHRS, CDR2 YFSETQ, per germline. CDR3 length: 13 amino acids. As originally analysed: Amplification of reference gene primers provided the estimated nucleated cell counts. Repertoires were generated with immunoSEQ multiplex PCR, while TCRdb's copy carries only in-frame clones and drops some. That table gives V, J and clone size, and the DNA gave D and trimming. Seen here are 75,000 or so clones, around 83% observed once, and the top ten hold 3% to 4.5%. The J gene is TRBJ2-5, the V gene TRBV5-1; D is uncertain. Sequencing was performed on peripheral blood. The sequence derives from a man aged 50 to 59 with acute or convalescent COVID-19. CDR3 sequence reads: CASSLGRQETQYF. In DNA, the CDR3 is TGCGCCAGCAGCTTGGGCCGGCAAGAGACCCAGTACTTC. The variable domain in full, completed from reference TRBV5-1 and TRBJ2-5, reads KAGVTQTPRYLIKTRGQQVTLSCSPISGHRSVSWYQQTPGQGLQFLFEYFSETQRNKGNFPGRFSGRQFSNSRSEMNVSTLELGDSALYLCASSLGRQETQYFGPGTRLLVL.